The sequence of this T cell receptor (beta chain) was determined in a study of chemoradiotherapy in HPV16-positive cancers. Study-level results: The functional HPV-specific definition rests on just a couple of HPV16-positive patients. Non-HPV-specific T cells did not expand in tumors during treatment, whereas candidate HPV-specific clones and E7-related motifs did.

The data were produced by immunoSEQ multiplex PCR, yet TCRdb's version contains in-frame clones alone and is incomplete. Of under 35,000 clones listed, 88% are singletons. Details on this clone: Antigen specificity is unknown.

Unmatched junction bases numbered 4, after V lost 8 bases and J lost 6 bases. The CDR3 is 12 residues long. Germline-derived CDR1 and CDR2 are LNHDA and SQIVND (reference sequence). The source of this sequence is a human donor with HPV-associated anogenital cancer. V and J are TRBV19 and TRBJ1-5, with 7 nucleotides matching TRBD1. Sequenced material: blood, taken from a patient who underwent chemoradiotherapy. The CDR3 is CASSGGFQPQHF. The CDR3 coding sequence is TGTGCCAGTTCAGGGGGTTTTCAGCCCCAGCATTTT.